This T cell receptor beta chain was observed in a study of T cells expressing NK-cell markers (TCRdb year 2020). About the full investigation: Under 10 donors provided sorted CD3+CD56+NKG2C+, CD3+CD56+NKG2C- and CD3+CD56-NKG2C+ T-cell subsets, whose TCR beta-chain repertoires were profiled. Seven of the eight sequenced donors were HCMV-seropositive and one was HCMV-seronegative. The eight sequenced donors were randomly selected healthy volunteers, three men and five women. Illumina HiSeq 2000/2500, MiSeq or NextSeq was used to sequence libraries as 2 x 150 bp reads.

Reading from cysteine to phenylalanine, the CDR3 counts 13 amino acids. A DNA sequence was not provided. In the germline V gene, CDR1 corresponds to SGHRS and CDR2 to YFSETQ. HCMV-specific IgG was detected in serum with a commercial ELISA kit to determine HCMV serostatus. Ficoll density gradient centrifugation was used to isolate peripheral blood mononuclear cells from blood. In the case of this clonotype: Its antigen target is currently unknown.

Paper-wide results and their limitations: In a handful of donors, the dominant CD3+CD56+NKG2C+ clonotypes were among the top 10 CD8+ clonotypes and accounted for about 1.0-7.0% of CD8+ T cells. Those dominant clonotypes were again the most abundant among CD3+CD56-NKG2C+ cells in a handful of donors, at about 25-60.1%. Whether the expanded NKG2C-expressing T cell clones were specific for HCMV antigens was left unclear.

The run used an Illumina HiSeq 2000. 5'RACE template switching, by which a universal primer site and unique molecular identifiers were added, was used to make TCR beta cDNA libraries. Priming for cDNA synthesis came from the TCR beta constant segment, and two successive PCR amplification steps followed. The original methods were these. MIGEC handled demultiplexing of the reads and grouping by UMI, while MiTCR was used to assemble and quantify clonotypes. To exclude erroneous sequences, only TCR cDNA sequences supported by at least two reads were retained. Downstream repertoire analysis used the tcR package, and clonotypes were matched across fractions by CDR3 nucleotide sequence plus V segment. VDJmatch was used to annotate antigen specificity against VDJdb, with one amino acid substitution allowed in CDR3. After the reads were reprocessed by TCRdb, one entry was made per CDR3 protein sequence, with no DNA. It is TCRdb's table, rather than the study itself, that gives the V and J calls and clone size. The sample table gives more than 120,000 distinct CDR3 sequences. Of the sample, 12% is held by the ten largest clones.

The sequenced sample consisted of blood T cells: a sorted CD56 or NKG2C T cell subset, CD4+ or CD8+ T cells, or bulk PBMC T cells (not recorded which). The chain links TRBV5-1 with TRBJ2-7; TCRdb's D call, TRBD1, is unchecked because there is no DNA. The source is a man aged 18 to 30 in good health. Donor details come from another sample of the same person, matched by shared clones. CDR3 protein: CASSLGQGLEQYF.